Reported below is one T cell receptor beta chain. Antigen specificity is unknown. This sample is part of a study of neoadjuvant nivolumab and ipilimumab in lung cancer. Study-level points and caveats: Pathologic regression was not significantly tied to TCR clonality. From pretherapy to surgery, tumor richness and clonality rose with dual therapy.

V lost 7 bases to trimming and J lost 5 bases, with 17 bases between them. The CDR3 has 14 residues. Germline CDR1 reads SNHLY; CDR2 reads FYNNEI. Repertoires were generated with immunoSEQ multiplex PCR, while TCRdb's copy carries only in-frame clones and drops some. The repertoire holds about 3,600 clones, with approximately 71% as singletons. The chain couples TRBV2 to TRBJ2-5; D possibly corresponds to TRBD2 (7 bases). This clonotype originated in an adult with non-small cell lung cancer. The sample consisted of peripheral blood, taken after neoadjuvant nivolumab, alone or with ipilimumab, at or shortly before surgery. CDR3 protein: CASILGGAGETQYF. The CDR3 coding sequence is TGTGCCAGCATCCTGGGGGGGGCAGGGGAGACCCAGTACTTC.